This T cell receptor beta chain appears in the sequencing data of a study of T cell changes during pregnancy in multiple sclerosis. Germline V lookup: CDR1 MGHRA, CDR2 YSYEKL. V gave up 0 bases and J gave up 10 bases, with 18 bases separating them. This CDR3 region has 16 residues. Assay used: immunoSEQ multiplex PCR; TCRdb lists only in-frame clones, some missing. This sample yields more than 65,000 clones, of which approximately 92% are seen a single time; under 1.3% belongs to the top ten. The sequencing here drew on peripheral blood, taken in the first trimester of pregnancy. This TCR came from a female donor with multiple sclerosis, enrolled in a pregnancy study. V usage is TRBV4-1 and J usage is TRBJ2-2, with D perhaps TRBD1 (6 bases). This chain's CDR3 is CASSQDWPGASLELFF. CDR3 sequence (DNA): TGCGCCAGCAGCCAAGATTGGCCAGGGGCGTCCTTGGAGCTGTTTTTT.